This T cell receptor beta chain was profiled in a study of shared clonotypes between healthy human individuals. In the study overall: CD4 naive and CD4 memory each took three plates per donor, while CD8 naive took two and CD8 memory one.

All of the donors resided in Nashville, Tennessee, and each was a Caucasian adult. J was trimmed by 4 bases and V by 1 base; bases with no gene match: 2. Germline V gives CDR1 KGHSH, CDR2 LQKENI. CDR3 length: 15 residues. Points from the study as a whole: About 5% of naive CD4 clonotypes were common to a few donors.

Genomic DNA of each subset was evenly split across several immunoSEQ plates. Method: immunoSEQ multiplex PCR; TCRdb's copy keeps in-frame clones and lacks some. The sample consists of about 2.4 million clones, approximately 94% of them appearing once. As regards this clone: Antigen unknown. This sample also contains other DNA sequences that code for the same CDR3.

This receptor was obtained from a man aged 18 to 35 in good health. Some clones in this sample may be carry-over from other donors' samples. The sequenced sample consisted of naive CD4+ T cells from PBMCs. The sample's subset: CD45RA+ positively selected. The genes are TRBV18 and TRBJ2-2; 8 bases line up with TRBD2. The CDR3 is CASSPLAGFTGELFF. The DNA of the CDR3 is TGTGCCAGCTCACCACTAGCGGGATTCACCGGGGAGCTGTTTTTT.